The rows below give T cell receptor beta chains drawn from one sample of a study of blood T cell repertoires in COVID-19. Repertoires were generated with immunoSEQ multiplex PCR, while TCRdb's copy carries only in-frame clones and drops some. The repertoire holds roughly 100,000 clones, around 79% seen once, with 15% to 20% in the top ten. The source material was peripheral blood. The receptor source for this set is a woman older than 75 with active or convalescent COVID-19. The CDR3 runs from the conserved cysteine through the conserved F or W. Fields, in order: V gene, clone size, J gene, CDR3 protein. Clone size is shown for a subset of rows, as once, few, many or a class of expanded clone.

TRBV4-1	-	TRBJ1-4	CASSQGRWEKLFF
TRBV10-3	-	TRBJ2-5	CAISLGGTETQYF
TRBV27	-	TRBJ2-1	CASSFLKGVMGGLDEQFF
TRBV27	-	TRBJ1-2	CASRSWDRAAYTF
TRBV29-1	-	TRBJ1-1	CSVRPSQRAFF
TRBV7-6	-	TRBJ1-1	CASSPGTKNTEAFF
TRBV10-2	-	TRBJ1-6	CASSDIGGRRDSPLHF
TRBV24-1	-	TRBJ1-2	CATSDFGQGRYGYTF
TRBV27	-	TRBJ1-6	CASSPGQGFSPLHF
TRBV6-5	few	TRBJ2-7	CASRNTDRGLYEQYF
TRBV20-1	few	TRBJ2-7	CSASDSGSRSEQYF
TRBV27	-	TRBJ2-7	CASSALFSGSTYEQYF
TRBV18	-	TRBJ2-1	CASSVGLVGNEQFF
TRBV28	few	TRBJ1-4	CASSSPDRLGFEKLFF
TRBV7-3	few	TRBJ2-1	CASSLGGSGSYNEQFF
TRBV7-8	-	TRBJ2-7	CASSLMRESYEQYF
TRBV6-6	-	TRBJ2-7	CASSSTSLESYEQYF
TRBV2	-	TRBJ2-3	CASRTGDFMDTQYF
TRBV6-6	-	TRBJ2-3	CASNYRGGTDTQYF
TRBV5-6	once	TRBJ2-1	CASSPVTSGTYNEQFF
TRBV3-1/TRBV3-2	few	TRBJ2-7	CATSAGGPRYEQYF
TRBV20-1	-	TRBJ2-1	CSARGAHEQFF
TRBV6-5	-	TRBJ2-5	CASSYLGLEGIQYF
TRBV2	-	TRBJ2-5	CASRDRGETQYF
TRBV5-1	-	TRBJ2-3	CASSLARIGGSTDTQYF
TRBV18	few	TRBJ1-2	CASLAGTGYGYTF
TRBV5-1	-	TRBJ2-3	CASSFSAGPGDTQYF
TRBV2	-	TRBJ2-4	CASSGFDRATGIAKNIQYF
TRBV29-1	-	TRBJ1-1	CSVEVSLGWPEAFF
TRBV28	-	TRBJ1-6	CASSAGQGNSPLHF
TRBV15	-	TRBJ2-5	CATSRGSSGRVTQETQYF
TRBV6-5	-	TRBJ2-1	CASTDRGLYNEQFF
TRBV7-8	few	TRBJ2-7	CASSVAGGPSEQYF
TRBV6-2/TRBV6-3	-	TRBJ2-5	CASSSGLAGVGTQYF
TRBV19	-	TRBJ1-2	CASSHTGGTNYGYTF
TRBV6-5	-	TRBJ1-2	CATNLDSPTGYTF
TRBV15	few	TRBJ2-1	CATSTRRGEREAFF
TRBV6-6	-	TRBJ2-3	CASTITGGYTDTQYF
TRBV7-2	-	TRBJ2-3	CASSLGAGLSDTQYF
TRBV6-6	-	TRBJ2-5	CASSYSSAEETQYF
TRBV7-3	-	TRBJ2-1	CASSLTPGGFREQFF
TRBV9	-	TRBJ2-1	CASSVGQGQGGLYNEQFF
TRBV5-6	-	TRBJ2-3	CASSATATDTQYF
TRBV5-6	-	TRBJ1-1	CASSRGQGATEAFF
TRBV13	-	TRBJ2-1	CASTSLREEQFF
TRBV19	-	TRBJ1-2	CASSPAGYYGYTF
TRBV2	few	TRBJ2-2	CASSEARAGELFF
TRBV7-2	once	TRBJ2-1	CASSLNRGSYNEQFF
TRBV6-2/TRBV6-3	-	TRBJ2-1	CASSPLTLAESYNEQFF
TRBV19	once	TRBJ1-5	CASSKQGNNQPQHF
TRBV5-1	-	TRBJ2-1	CASSLEGLLGLAHNEQFF
TRBV5-1	-	TRBJ1-1	CASSGQPNTEAFF